A selection of T cell receptor beta chains follows, all from one sample in a study of cytomegalovirus exposure and HLA in healthy donors. The assay was immunoSEQ multiplex PCR, and TCRdb's table has in-frame clones only and misses some. The sample carries 100,000 to 150,000 clones, roughly four fifths recorded once. The sequenced sample was PBMCs. The receptors were gathered from a male donor in good health and CMV-seronegative. Each CDR3 is given without its conserved first and last residue. Clone size is given for some rows only: seen once, a few or many times, or a class if the clone is expanded.

clone_size j_call v_call cdr3_aa
. TRBJ2-2 TRBV27 ASSLNLGQGTGELF
. TRBJ1-5 TRBV11-1 ASSPQGLGQPQH
few TRBJ2-2 TRBV9 ASSVGIGTGNTGELF
. TRBJ2-7 TRBV30 AWSPGYEQY
. TRBJ2-2 TRBV5-1 ASSSGTAWAGELF
. TRBJ2-7 TRBV5-6 ASSLRWKLGFEQY
few TRBJ2-2 TRBV13 ASGGQTGDTGELF
. TRBJ2-3 TRBV28 ASSLAQREGPTQY
once TRBJ2-7 TRBV30 AWSVPDRGLYEQY
once TRBJ1-1 TRBV30 AGRSRGQGVVNTEAF
. TRBJ2-7 TRBV11-2 ASTTWGGSSYEQY
. TRBJ1-1 TRBV2 ASSTDRGAF
. TRBJ1-2 TRBV19 ASRSLGQLNYGYT
. TRBJ1-2 TRBV28 ASSLGTGNYGYT
. TRBJ2-7 TRBV27 ASSSYRVSYEQY
. TRBJ1-1 TRBV11-2 ASSLAGTGFAEAF
. TRBJ1-4 TRBV6-5 ASSYRGQGEKLF
. TRBJ2-7 TRBV23-1 ASSQPTSGDHEQY
. TRBJ2-7 TRBV29-1 SVRLAGPYEQY
. TRBJ1-2 TRBV28 ASSTDRGPFVGGYT
few TRBJ2-7 TRBV7-9 ASSSRGPGQELYEQY
few TRBJ2-5 TRBV7-3 ASSLMPGETQY
few TRBJ1-1 TRBV5-4 ASSSRRTPNTEAF
few TRBJ1-2 TRBV4-3 ASSPRREPGYGYT
. TRBJ2-3 TRBV5-1 ASSGGRGGTDTQY
. TRBJ1-1 TRBV7-2 ASSLAQGILAEAF
. TRBJ2-7 TRBV14 ASSQDFAGLAARDEQY
once TRBJ2-1 TRBV7-2 ASSLERGGLTNEQF
. TRBJ2-3 TRBV7-7 ASSSSGSFSDTQY
. TRBJ1-1 TRBV19 ASGPGHLNTEAF
. TRBJ2-7 TRBV29-1 SAGRGTGSYEQY
. TRBJ1-2 TRBV5-1 ASSSTGTSSQEGYT